Listed here is a single TCR beta chain. Its antigen remains unknown. Semi-nested PCR with Nested Universal Primer A followed constant-region reverse priming of full-length variable regions. TCRdb re-analysed the 5' RACE reads in MiXCR, keeping a single row per CDR3 protein. The sample records about 32,000 distinct CDR3 sequences, roughly 27% being singletons. This CDR3 has 13 residues. The germline V and J ends were trimmed by 4 bases and 4 bases, with 13 bases remaining between them. Germline CDR1 DFQATT, CDR2 SNEGSKA (reference sequence). Study-wide results and limits: The larger cohort examined one V-J beta rearrangement, not whole repertoires.

The sorted Tregs were CD4+CD25+CD127-/low cells. The specimen was tumor-infiltrating Tregs sorted from the breast tumor. The clonotype comes from a female donor with breast cancer. V is TRBV20-1 and J is TRBJ1-1, with a possible D match to TRBD1 (5 bases). CDR3 in amino acids: CSAIRQRGTEAFF. The CDR3 DNA sequence: TGCAGTGCTATTAGACAGCGGGGCACTGAAGCTTTCTTT.